Following are 3 T cell receptor beta chains from one sample sequenced in a study of cytomegalovirus exposure and HLA in healthy donors. 13 Jbeta primers and 60 Vbeta primers were used for the PCR. Here immunoSEQ multiplex PCR was the method, and the copy in TCRdb shows in-frame clones only, minus some. The table shows about 200,000 clones, with 12% occurring only once. Sequencing input: PBMCs. These receptor sequences come from a man between 50 and 59 years old in good health and CMV-seropositive.

This clone came up a few times. J is TRBJ2-3 and V is TRBV6-6; TRBD1 aligns across 9 bases. Germline CDR1 MNHNY, CDR2 SVGAGI (reference sequence). This CDR3 spans 14 amino acids. V was pared by 7 bases and J by 2 bases, with 4 bases of the junction left unmatched. CDR3 in amino acids: CASTKQGATDTQYF. Written as DNA, the CDR3 is TGTGCCAGCACGAAACAGGGGGCCACAGATACGCAGTATTTT.

V is TRBV19 and J is TRBJ1-5; perhaps TRBD1 as D (6 bases). This CDR3 has 14 residues. Germline V gene data show CDR1 as LNHDA and CDR2 as SQIVND (reference sequence). The V and J ends lost 6 bases and 3 bases respectively, with 12 bases between them. CDR3 amino acids: CASRSGGLNQPQHF. DNA for the CDR3: TGTGCCAGTAGGTCGGGGGGCCTCAATCAGCCCCAGCATTTT. Using reference TRBV19 and TRBJ1-5 for the parts outside the CDR3, the full variable domain is DGGITQSPKYLFRKEGQNVTLSCEQNLNHDAMYWYRQDPGQGLRLIYYSQIVNDFQKGDIAEGYSVSREKKESFPLTVTSAQKNPTAFYLCASRSGGLNQPQHFGDGTRLSIL.

The chain links TRBV11-3 to TRBJ1-1; 11 bases line up with TRBD1. Germline V gene data show CDR1 as SGHNT and CDR2 as YENEEA. V lost 4 bases and J lost 0; bases outside the gene matches: 4. The CDR3 contains 16 residues. The CDR3 region is CASSSDRGRLNTEAFF. As DNA, the CDR3 is TGTGCCAGCAGCTCGGACAGGGGGCGCCTGAACACTGAAGCTTTCTTT.